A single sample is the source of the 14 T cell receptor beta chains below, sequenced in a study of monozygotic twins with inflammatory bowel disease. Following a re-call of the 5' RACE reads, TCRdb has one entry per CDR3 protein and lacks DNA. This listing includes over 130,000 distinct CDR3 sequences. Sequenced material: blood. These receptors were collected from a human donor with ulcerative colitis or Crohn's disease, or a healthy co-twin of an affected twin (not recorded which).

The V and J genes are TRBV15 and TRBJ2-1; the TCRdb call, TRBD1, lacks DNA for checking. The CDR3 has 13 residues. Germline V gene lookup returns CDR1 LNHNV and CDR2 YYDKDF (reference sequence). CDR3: CATSRDRGNEQFF.

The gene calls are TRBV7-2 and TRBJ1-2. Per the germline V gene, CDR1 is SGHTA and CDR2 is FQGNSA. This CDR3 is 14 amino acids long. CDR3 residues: CASRLSSGNYGYTF.

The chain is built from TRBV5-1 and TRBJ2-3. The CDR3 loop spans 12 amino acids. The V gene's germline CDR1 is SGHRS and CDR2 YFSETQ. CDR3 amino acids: CASSFFRDTQYF. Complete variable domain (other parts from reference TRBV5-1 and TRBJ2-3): KAGVTQTPRYLIKTRGQQVTLSCSPISGHRSVSWYQQTPGQGLQFLFEYFSETQRNKGNFPGRFSGRQFSNSRSEMNVSTLELGDSALYLCASSFFRDTQYFGPGTRLTVL.

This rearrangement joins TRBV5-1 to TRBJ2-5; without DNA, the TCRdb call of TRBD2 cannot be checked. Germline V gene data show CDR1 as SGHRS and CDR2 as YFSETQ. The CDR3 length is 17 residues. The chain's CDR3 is CASSLIQFGTSQETQYF.

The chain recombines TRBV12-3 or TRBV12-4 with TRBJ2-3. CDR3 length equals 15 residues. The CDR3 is CASSFSGVTSDTQYF.

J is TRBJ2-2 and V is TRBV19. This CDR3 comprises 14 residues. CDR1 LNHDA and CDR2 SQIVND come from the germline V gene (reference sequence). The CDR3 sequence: CASRTGPNTGELFF. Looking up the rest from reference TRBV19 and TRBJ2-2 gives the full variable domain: DGGITQSPKYLFRKEGQNVTLSCEQNLNHDAMYWYRQDPGQGLRLIYYSQIVNDFQKGDIAEGYSVSREKKESFPLTVTSAQKNPTAFYLCASRTGPNTGELFFGEGSRLTVL.

CDR3 residues: CASSTGPGGVNEQFF. The chain carries TRBV11-1 and TRBJ2-1; checking the TCRdb D call of TRBD1 is not possible without DNA. The CDR3 is 15 residues long. The germline V gene encodes CDR1 SGHAT and CDR2 FQDESV (reference sequence).

This CDR3 reads CASSKSGEYGYTF. The chain employs TRBV5-1 and TRBJ1-2; checking the TCRdb D call of TRBD1 is not possible without DNA. This CDR3 is 13 amino acids long. The germline CDR1 and CDR2 sequences are SGHRS and YFSETQ.

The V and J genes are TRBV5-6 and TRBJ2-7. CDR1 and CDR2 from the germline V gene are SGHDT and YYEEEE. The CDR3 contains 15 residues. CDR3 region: CASSPDHSRSYEQYF.

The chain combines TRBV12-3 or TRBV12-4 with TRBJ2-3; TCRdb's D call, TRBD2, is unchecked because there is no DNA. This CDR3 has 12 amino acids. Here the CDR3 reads CASSVTSDTQYF.

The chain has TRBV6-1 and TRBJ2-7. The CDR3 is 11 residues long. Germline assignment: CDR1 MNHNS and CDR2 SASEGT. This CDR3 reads CASRASSEQYF.

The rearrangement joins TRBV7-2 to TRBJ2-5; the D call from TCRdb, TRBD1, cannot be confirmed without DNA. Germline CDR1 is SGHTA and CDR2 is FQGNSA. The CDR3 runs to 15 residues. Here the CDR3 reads CASSLGPGGVETQYF.

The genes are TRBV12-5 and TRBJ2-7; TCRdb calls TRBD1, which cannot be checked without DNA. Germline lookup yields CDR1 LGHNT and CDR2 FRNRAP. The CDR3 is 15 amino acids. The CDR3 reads CASGRPGTASYEQYF.

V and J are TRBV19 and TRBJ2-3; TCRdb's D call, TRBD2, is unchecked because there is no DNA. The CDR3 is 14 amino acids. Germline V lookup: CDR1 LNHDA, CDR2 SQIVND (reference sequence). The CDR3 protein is CASSTRQVWDTQYF.